These 32 T cell receptor beta chains were all obtained from the same sample, sequenced in a study of shared clonotypes between healthy human individuals. Measured with immunoSEQ multiplex PCR; TCRdb has only the in-frame clones, and not every one. The sample consists of fewer than 2.5 million clones, roughly 93% of them appearing once. Sequencing was done on a sample of naive CD4+ T cells from PBMCs. The subset: CD45RA+ positively selected. All receptors derive from a man between 18 and 35 years old in good health. Some clones in this sample may be carry-over from other donors' samples.

This chain uses TRBV6-5 with TRBJ2-7; maybe TRBD2 (6 bases). The CDR3 runs to 16 residues. The germline V and J ends were trimmed by 0 bases and 3 bases, with 15 bases remaining between them. Germline CDR1 is MNHEY and CDR2 is SVGAGI. The CDR3 loop is CASSYSRGALHYEQYF. DNA of the CDR3: TGTGCCAGCAGTTACTCGCGCGGGGCCCTCCACTACGAGCAGTACTTC.

The rearrangement links TRBV30 to TRBJ1-5; no firm D call. V lost 1 base, J lost 0 bases, and 7 bases lay in between. Germline assignment: CDR1 GTSNPN and CDR2 SVGIG (reference sequence). CDR3 length equals 14 residues. CDR3 sequence: CAWSGINSNQPQHF. DNA of the CDR3: TGTGCCTGGAGTGGGATCAATAGCAATCAGCCCCAGCATTTT.

The chain combines TRBV5-1 with TRBJ2-7, with no clear D. V gave up 0 bases and J gave up 3 bases, with 10 bases separating them. This CDR3 spans 14 amino acids. Germline CDR1 is SGHRS and CDR2 is YFSETQ. The CDR3 loop reads CASSLDAGNYEQYF. The DNA for the CDR3 is TGCGCCAGCAGCTTGGACGCCGGAAACTACGAGCAGTACTTC. The entire variable domain, with the rest obtained from reference TRBV5-1 and TRBJ2-7, is as follows: KAGVTQTPRYLIKTRGQQVTLSCSPISGHRSVSWYQQTPGQGLQFLFEYFSETQRNKGNFPGRFSGRQFSNSRSEMNVSTLELGDSALYLCASSLDAGNYEQYFGPGTRLTVT.

Only a few counts were recorded for this clone. The V call is TRBV14, the J call TRBJ1-1; D is unclear. The V gene lost 4 bases and the J gene lost 2 bases, with 14 bases spanning the gap. This CDR3 has 15 amino acids. Germline values: CDR1 SGHDN, CDR2 FVKESK. CDR3 coding DNA: TGTGCCAGCAGCCCAGTATTCCGGGGAAACACTGAAGCTTTCTTT. Its protein product is CASSPVFRGNTEAFF. The full variable domain, its missing parts supplied by reference TRBV14 and TRBJ1-1, is EAGVTQFPSHSVIEKGQTVTLRCDPISGHDNLYWYRRVMGKEIKFLLHFVKESKQDESGMPNNRFLAERTGGTYSTLKVQPAELEDSGVYFCASSPVFRGNTEAFFGQGTRLTVV.

The V and J genes are TRBV4-1 and TRBJ1-3; perhaps TRBD1 as D (6 bases). Per germline, CDR1 MGHRA and CDR2 YSYEKL. The ends were cut back, 2 bases at V and 0 bases at J, with 11 bases in the middle. This CDR3 comprises 16 residues. Here the CDR3 DNA reads TGCGCCAGCAGCCAATATCTACAGGGCTCTGGAAACACCATATATTTT. This translates into CASSQYLQGSGNTIYF.

Of note for this clone: This sample also contains other DNA sequences that code for the same CDR3. The chain is built from TRBV6-1 and TRBJ1-5; TRBD1 might be the D (5 bases). This CDR3 region has 15 residues. Germline assignment: CDR1 MNHNS and CDR2 SASEGT. V shed 2 bases and J shed 1 base, with 9 bases lying between them. The chain's CDR3 is CASSERGVSNQPQHF. CDR3 DNA sequence: TGTGCCAGCAGTGAACGGGGGGTGAGCAATCAGCCCCAGCATTTT.

Turning to this clone: With a much larger clone just one base away, this may be a read error. This same CDR3 is encoded by further DNA sequences in the sample. The chain combines TRBV5-1 with TRBJ2-3, with unresolved D. This CDR3 contains 11 residues. The germline CDR1 and CDR2 sequences are SGHRS and YFSETQ. V was clipped by 3 bases and J by 3 bases, with 2 bases between them. The DNA of the CDR3 is TGCGCCAGCAGCTCGACAGATACGCAGTATTTT. Translating it yields CASSSTDTQYF.

J is TRBJ1-2 and V is TRBV6-5; D unclear. Germline-derived CDR1 and CDR2 are MNHEY and SVGAGI. The CDR3 is made up of 14 amino acids. V was clipped by 6 bases and J by 8 bases, with 19 bases between them. The CDR3 sequence: CASSIYDGHTGYTF. For the CDR3, the DNA is TGTGCCAGCAGCATATACGACGGGCATACGGGCTACACCTTC.

This clone has more than one count but fewer than ten. The chain joins TRBV30 to TRBJ1-1; no clear D gene. The CDR3 is made up of 12 amino acids. With 2 bases removed from V and 3 bases from J, the gap between germline ends came to 7 bases. Germline lookup yields CDR1 GTSNPN and CDR2 SVGIG (reference sequence). This CDR3 is CAWSRIDTEAFF. The DNA of the CDR3 is TGTGCCTGGAGTCGAATCGACACTGAAGCTTTCTTT.

V gene TRBV7-3 combines with J gene TRBJ2-2; 7 nucleotides agree with TRBD1. CDR1 and CDR2 (germline): SGHTA, FQGTGA. This CDR3 spans 14 amino acids. V was pared by 8 bases and J by 3 bases, with 6 bases of the junction left unmatched. The CDR3 DNA reads as TGTGCCAGCGACAGGGATGGAGACACCGGGGAGCTGTTTTTT. It codes for CASDRDGDTGELFF. The complete variable domain, with remaining parts taken from reference TRBV7-3 and TRBJ2-2, reads GAGVSQTPSNKVTEKGKYVELRCDPISGHTALYWYRQSLGQGPEFLIYFQGTGAADDSGLPNDRFFAVRPEGSVSTLKIQRTERGDSAVYLCASDRDGDTGELFFGEGSRLTVL.

The gene calls are TRBV27 and TRBJ2-7; 8 bases match TRBD1. J was trimmed by 2 bases and V by 7 bases; bases with no gene match: 10. The CDR3 covers 15 residues. Germline-derived CDR1 and CDR2 are MNHEY and SMNVEV (reference sequence). CDR3 loop: CASTRSGTGAYEQYF. The CDR3 nucleotides are TGTGCCAGCACCAGAAGTGGGACAGGTGCCTACGAGCAGTACTTC.

The chain couples TRBV5-1 to TRBJ2-1; 10 bases line up with TRBD2. V shed 0 bases, J shed 2 bases, and the junction held 5 bases outside the gene matches. The germline CDR1 and CDR2 sequences are SGHRS and YFSETQ. This CDR3 is 17 amino acids long. CDR3 loop: CASSLVLAGNPYNEQFF. Written as DNA, the CDR3 is TGCGCCAGCAGCTTGGTACTAGCGGGGAATCCCTACAATGAGCAGTTCTTC.

This clone was detected once. The gene calls are TRBV9 and TRBJ2-5; D is uncertain. V lost 0 bases and J 5 bases, leaving 8 bases between the germline ends. The V gene's germline CDR1 is SGDLS and CDR2 YYNGEE. The CDR3 consists of 13 residues. CDR3 sequence: CASSVAFRETQYF. The CDR3 coding sequence is TGTGCCAGCAGCGTAGCTTTCCGGGAGACCCAGTACTTC.

The chain is built from TRBV6-5 and TRBJ2-1; 10 bases match TRBD2. The V gene end was trimmed by 2 bases and the J gene end by 4 bases; junction bases not matched to a gene: 5. The CDR3 runs to 16 residues. Germline CDR1 and CDR2: MNHEY and SVGAGI. The CDR3 here is CASSYDTSGVYNEQFF. The CDR3 nucleotides read TGTGCCAGCAGTTACGACACTAGCGGGGTTTACAATGAGCAGTTCTTC.

This sequence joins TRBV5-4 and TRBJ2-5; perhaps TRBD1 as D (5 bases). The V end was cut by 0 bases, the J end by 5 bases, with 17 bases between. Germline CDR1 reads SGHNT; CDR2 reads YYREEE (reference sequence). The CDR3 runs 16 residues. This CDR3 reads CASSLDGSEPGETQYF. In DNA form, the CDR3 reads TGTGCCAGCAGCTTGGATGGCAGCGAGCCAGGGGAGACCCAGTACTTC.

The chain uses TRBV29-1 and TRBJ2-4, with 8 nucleotides matching TRBD1. The J segment lost 6 bases and the V segment lost 4 bases, leaving 5 bases of the junction unmatched. Per the germline V gene, CDR1 is SQVTM and CDR2 is ANQGSEA. CDR3 length equals 13 residues. The CDR3 region is CSVGGQASNIQYF. The CDR3 DNA reads as TGCAGCGTTGGGGGACAGGCTTCAAACATTCAGTACTTC.

DNA for the CDR3: TGTGCCAGCACTCCGGGACTAGCTTCGGATGAGCAGTTCTTC. Encoded protein: CASTPGLASDEQFF. The V call is TRBV7-2, the J call TRBJ2-1; 9 nucleotides match TRBD2. This CDR3 has 14 amino acids. Germline V gene lookup returns CDR1 SGHTA and CDR2 FQGNSA. V shed 7 bases and J 8 bases; nucleotides not matched to a gene: 9.

The rearrangement uses TRBV15 and TRBJ2-1; D gene uncertain. Looked up from germline, CDR1 is LNHNV and CDR2 is YYDKDF (reference sequence). The CDR3 is made up of 14 amino acids. V was cut by 0 bases and J by 6 bases, with 9 bases left in between. CDR3 sequence reads: CATSRDLGVNEQFF. CDR3 bases: TGTGCCACCAGCAGAGATCTTGGCGTCAATGAGCAGTTCTTC.

The chain joins TRBV5-1 to TRBJ2-7, with a tentative D call TRBD1 (6 bases). The CDR3 contains 13 residues. Germline assignment: CDR1 SGHRS and CDR2 YFSETQ. The V end lost 0 bases, the J end lost 4 bases, and 8 bases lay between the germline ends. CDR3 DNA: TGCGCCAGCAGCTTGGACAGGGAGTACGAGCAGTACTTC. Translation gives CASSLDREYEQYF.

This clone has more than one count but fewer than ten. This chain joins TRBV11-3 and TRBJ2-4, with 9 bases lining up with TRBD1. The CDR3 is made up of 14 amino acids. The V gene's germline CDR1 is SGHNT and CDR2 YENEEA. V lost 4 bases, J lost 6 bases, and 4 bases stayed unmatched. The CDR3 reads CASSSTDRGNIQYF. CDR3 sequence (DNA): TGTGCCAGCAGCTCCACGGACAGGGGAAACATTCAGTACTTC.

The gene calls are TRBV30 and TRBJ2-3; 8 bases fit TRBD2. The germline CDR1 and CDR2 sequences are GTSNPN and SVGIG (reference sequence). The CDR3 runs 16 residues. After removal of 0 bases from V and 4 bases from J, the junction contained 9 bases not matched to a gene. The CDR3 bases are TGTGCCTGGAGTGTAGGAGCGGGAGTAGTTGCAGATACGCAGTATTTT. This translates into CAWSVGAGVVADTQYF.

Only one count was recorded for this clone. The sample contains more than one DNA sequence encoding this CDR3. V and J are TRBV7-9 and TRBJ2-7; D uncertain. The CDR3 runs 11 residues. The germline V gene has CDR1 SEHNR and CDR2 FQNEAQ (reference sequence). V was cut by 4 bases and J by 4 bases, with 5 bases left in between. The CDR3 DNA follows: TGTGCCAGCAGCTCAACTTACGAGCAGTACTTC. Its translation: CASSSTYEQYF.

CDR3 protein: CAISRSGSINEQFF. The CDR3 region has the DNA TGTGCCATCAGCCGTAGCGGGAGTATAAATGAGCAGTTCTTC. This rearrangement joins TRBV10-3 to TRBJ2-1, with 9 positions matching TRBD2. With 6 bases clipped from V and 7 bases from J, the junction kept 7 bases outside the gene matches. Per the germline V gene, CDR1 is ENHRY and CDR2 is SYGVKD. CDR3 size: 14 residues.

The chain carries TRBV7-9 and TRBJ2-1; TRBD2 matches at 11 bases. Germline assignment: CDR1 SEHNR and CDR2 FQNEAQ (reference sequence). The CDR3 has 18 amino acids. V trimming: 6 bases; J trimming: 0 bases; junction bases outside the gene matches: 10. This CDR3 reads CASSGLAGIGSSYNEQFF. For the CDR3, the DNA is TGTGCCAGCAGTGGACTAGCGGGTATTGGAAGCTCCTACAATGAGCAGTTCTTC.

The genes are TRBV28 and TRBJ2-6; possible D gene TRBD2, 6 bases. The germline gives CDR1 MDHEN, CDR2 SYDVKM. The V end was cut by 3 bases, the J end by 4 bases, with 25 bases between. The CDR3 is made up of 20 amino acids. The CDR3, as DNA: TGTGCCAGCAGTTTCTGGAGACACCGGACCGGGGGAACCGGGGCCAACGTCCTGACTTTC. Its protein is CASSFWRHRTGGTGANVLTF.

The V and J genes are TRBV18 and TRBJ2-4, with D possibly being TRBD1 (5 bases). V was pared by 2 bases and J by 5 bases, with 10 bases between. Germline V gene lookup returns CDR1 KGHSH and CDR2 LQKENI. The CDR3 sequence is 14 residues long. The CDR3 DNA follows: TGTGCCAGCTCACCATCCGGACACCAAAACATTCAGTACTTC. Translation: CASSPSGHQNIQYF. Based on the CDR3 plus reference TRBV18 and TRBJ2-4, the full variable domain is NAGVMQNPRHLVRRRGQEARLRCSPMKGHSHVYWYRQLPEEGLKFMVYLQKENIIDESGMPKERFSAEFPKEGPSILRIQQVVRGDSAAYFCASSPSGHQNIQYFGAGTRLSVL.

The chain has TRBV2 and TRBJ2-2; no definite D call. V dropped 8 bases and J dropped 7 bases, with 11 bases sitting between them. Germline loops: CDR1 SNHLY, CDR2 FYNNEI. This CDR3 comprises 12 residues. The CDR3 region is CASRSAGGELFF. The DNA for the CDR3 is TGTGCCAGCCGAAGTGCAGGCGGGGAGCTGTTTTTT.

The chain couples TRBV12-5 to TRBJ2-3; perhaps TRBD1 as D (6 bases). Germline CDR1 and CDR2: LGHNT and FRNRAP. The germline V and J ends were trimmed by 2 bases and 8 bases, with 17 bases remaining between them. There are 15 residues in the CDR3. The CDR3 is CASGLLTTGGGTQYF. DNA for the CDR3: TGTGCTAGTGGTTTGCTGACGACAGGTGGGGGTACGCAGTATTTT.

V is TRBV19 and J is TRBJ1-2, with unresolved D. CDR1 and CDR2 from the germline V gene are LNHDA and SQIVND (reference sequence). V lost 4 bases and J 10 bases, leaving 10 bases between the germline ends. CDR3 length: 11 residues. CDR3 DNA: TGTGCCAGTAGTACTGAGTCCTCCTACACCTTC. As protein: CASSTESSYTF.

The chain recombines TRBV6-5 with TRBJ2-7; a possible D gene is TRBD2 (5 bases). The CDR3 runs to 13 residues. The germline V gene encodes CDR1 MNHEY and CDR2 SVGAGI. V lost 6 bases and J 7 bases, leaving 16 bases between the germline ends. This CDR3 reads CASSTGSTGEQYF. The CDR3 DNA follows: TGTGCCAGCAGCACCGGGTCCACGGGGGAGCAGTACTTC.

The chain is built from TRBV5-1 and TRBJ2-1; 11 positions agree with TRBD2. V was pared by 2 bases and J by 6 bases, with 16 bases of the junction left unmatched. The CDR3 covers 19 residues. Germline-derived CDR1 and CDR2 are SGHRS and YFSETQ. The CDR3 reads CASSLGQGTSGSPINEQFF. The CDR3 DNA is TGCGCCAGCAGCTTAGGGCAGGGCACTAGCGGGAGCCCGATCAATGAGCAGTTCTTC.

This clone was seen only a few times. The gene calls are TRBV30 and TRBJ1-1, with 8 bases matching TRBD1. The junction had 4 bases not matched to a gene; V was cut back by 1 base and J by 0 bases. The CDR3 loop spans 15 amino acids. The germline gives CDR1 GTSNPN, CDR2 SVGIG (reference sequence). In nucleotides, the CDR3 is TGTGCCTGGAGTGCCCCAGGGGGCCTGAACACTGAAGCTTTCTTT. Protein sequence: CAWSAPGGLNTEAFF. Supplemented by reference TRBV30 and TRBJ1-1, the full variable domain reads SQTIHQWPATLVQPVGSPLSLECTVEGTSNPNLYWYRQAAGRGLQLLFYSVGIGQISSEVPQNLSASRPQDRQFILSSKKLLLSDSGFYLCAWSAPGGLNTEAFFGQGTRLTVV.